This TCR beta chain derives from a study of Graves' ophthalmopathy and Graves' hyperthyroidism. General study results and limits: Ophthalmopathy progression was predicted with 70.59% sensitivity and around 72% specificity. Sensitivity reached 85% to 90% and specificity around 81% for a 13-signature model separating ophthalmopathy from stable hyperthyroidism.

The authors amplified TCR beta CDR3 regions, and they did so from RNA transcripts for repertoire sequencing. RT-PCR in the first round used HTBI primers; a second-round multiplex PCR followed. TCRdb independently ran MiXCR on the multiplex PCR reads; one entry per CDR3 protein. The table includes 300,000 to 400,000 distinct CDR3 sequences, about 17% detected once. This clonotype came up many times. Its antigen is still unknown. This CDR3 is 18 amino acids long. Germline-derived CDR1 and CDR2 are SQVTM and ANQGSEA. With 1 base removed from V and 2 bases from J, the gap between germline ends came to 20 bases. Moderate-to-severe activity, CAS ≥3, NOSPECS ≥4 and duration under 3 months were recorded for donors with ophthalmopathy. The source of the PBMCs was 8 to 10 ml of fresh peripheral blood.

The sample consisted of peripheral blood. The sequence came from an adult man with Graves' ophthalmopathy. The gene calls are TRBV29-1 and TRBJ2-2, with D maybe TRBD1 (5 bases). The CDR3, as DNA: TGCAGCGTTGAAGTATGGGTTAAGGCAGGGAAAAACACCGGGGAGCTGTTTTTT. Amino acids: CSVEVWVKAGKNTGELFF.